This T cell receptor beta chain is drawn from a study of OX40 agonist ivuxolimab in advanced cancers. Study-wide context: The patients got ivuxolimab, which is an agonistic anti-OX40 (CD134) antibody. Patients were about 83% male with ages about 23 to 80, mean around 61.

Study-level points and caveats: At doses 0.1 to 3.0 mg/kg, CD4+ and CD8+ clones expanded.

Method: immunoSEQ multiplex PCR; TCRdb's copy keeps in-frame clones and lacks some. This sample has about 130,000 clones, with around 90% found just once. In regard to this clone: Its cognate antigen is unknown.

This sequence was found in an adult with an advanced solid tumor such as melanoma, head and neck, liver or kidney cancer. Specimen: CD4+ or CD8+ T cells sorted from blood, collected in a trial of the OX40 agonist ivuxolimab.

The DNA of the CDR3 is TGTGCCAGCACCCTTTTGACTAGCGGCACCGGGGAGCTGTTTTTT. Translated, it gives CASTLLTSGTGELFF. The chain recombines TRBV28 with TRBJ2-2, with TRBD2 matching over 9 bases. The CDR3 loop spans 15 amino acids. The germline V gene encodes CDR1 MDHEN and CDR2 SYDVKM. V dropped 7 bases and J dropped 4; count of bases not matched to a gene: 7.